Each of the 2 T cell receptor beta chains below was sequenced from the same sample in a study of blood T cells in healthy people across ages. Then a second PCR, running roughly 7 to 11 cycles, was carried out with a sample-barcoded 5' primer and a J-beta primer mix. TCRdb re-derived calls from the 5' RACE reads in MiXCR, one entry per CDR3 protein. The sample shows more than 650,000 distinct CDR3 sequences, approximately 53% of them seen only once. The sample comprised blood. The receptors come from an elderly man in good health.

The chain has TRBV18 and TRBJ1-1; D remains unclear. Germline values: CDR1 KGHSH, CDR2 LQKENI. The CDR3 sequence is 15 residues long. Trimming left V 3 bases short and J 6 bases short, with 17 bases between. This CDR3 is CASSPMAGYVAEAFF. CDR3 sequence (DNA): TGTGCCAGCTCACCCATGGCGGGGTATGTAGCTGAAGCTTTCTTT.

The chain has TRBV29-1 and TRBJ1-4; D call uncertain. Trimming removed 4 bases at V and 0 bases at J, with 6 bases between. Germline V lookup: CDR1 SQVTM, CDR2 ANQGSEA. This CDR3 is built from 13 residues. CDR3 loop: CSVVWATNEKLFF. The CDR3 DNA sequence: TGCAGCGTTGTCTGGGCAACTAATGAAAAACTGTTTTTT.